The sequence of this T cell receptor (beta chain) was determined in a study of Ad26.COV2.S vaccination and SARS-CoV-2 variants. As for the study in general: Once, or twice with 56 days between doses, Ad26.COV2.S was given intramuscularly.

Profiling relied on immunoSEQ multiplex PCR, and the TCRdb table lists in-frame clones only, not all of them. The data contain some 480,000 clones, around 90% of them singletons. Treatment reported: around 19 received Ad26.COV2.S at low or high dose, single or two shots; about 5 received placebo; per-sample allocation not given. Sample collection was performed on day 63 after the first vaccine or placebo injection. CDR1 SGHVS and CDR2 FQNEAQ come from the germline V gene. Trimming pared 4 bases from V and 0 bases from J, leaving 16 bases between. This CDR3 region has 18 residues. Remarks on this clone: Antigen: not known.

Points from the study as a whole: Higher spike-specific TCR breadth was found in vaccine recipients than in placebo recipients.

The chain recombines TRBV7-8 with TRBJ2-6, with D possibly being TRBD1 (5 bases). The clonotype comes from a person aged 18 to 65 who received the Ad26.COV2.S COVID-19 vaccine or a placebo. The starting material was peripheral blood, obtained in a trial of Ad26.COV2.S vaccine versus placebo. CDR3 residues: CASSWGSGQLSGANVLTF. The CDR3 nucleotides are TGTGCCAGCAGCTGGGGCTCAGGTCAGCTCTCTGGGGCCAACGTCCTGACTTTC.